The TCR beta chain described here comes from a study of cytomegalovirus exposure and HLA in healthy donors. Study-wide points: What was likely a sequencing artifact was a cluster of highly shared sequence variants. TCR beta chains associated with HLA were, in a later analysis, more clonally expanded than equally common others.

Germline V lookup: CDR1 SGHNT, CDR2 YENEEA. The trim removed 5 bases at V and 5 bases at J, leaving 12 bases unmatched. The CDR3 spans 17 residues. Both 60 Vbeta primers and 13 Jbeta primers went into the PCR. TCRdb keeps only in-frame clones here, not all; method: immunoSEQ multiplex PCR. Here the sample spans roughly 120,000 clones, approximately 80% being singletons. Comments on this clone: Its target is unknown.

Material: PBMCs. V usage is TRBV11-3 and J usage is TRBJ2-2, with 9 positions matching TRBD1. This TCR was recovered from a woman between 25 and 40 years old in good health and CMV-seronegative. The CDR3, as DNA: TGTGCCAGCAGCCGTGGCTCCGGGACAGGGTTAACCGGGGAGCTGTTTTTT. This sequence encodes CASSRGSGTGLTGELFF.